This T cell receptor (beta chain) was retrieved from a study of OX40 agonist ivuxolimab in advanced cancers. General notes on the study: The costimulatory receptor OX40 (CD134) was targeted by ivuxolimab, a fully human IgG2 agonistic monoclonal antibody. Intravenous ivuxolimab was administered to patients every 2 weeks at six dose levels: 0.01, 0.1, 0.3, 1.5, 3 and 10 mg/kg. Among the approximately 50 dose-escalation patients, 19 had hepatocellular carcinoma, around 15 melanoma, 9 renal cell carcinoma and 9 head and neck cancer. In the dose-escalation cohort, more than 75% of patients were male, and the mean age was around 60 years, with a range of roughly 20 to 79. Patients were allowed to have had prior anti-PD-1, anti-PD-L1 or anti-CTLA-4 therapy, and approximately 40% of the dose-escalation patients had been treated with checkpoint inhibitors. Partial responses occurred in three dose-escalation patients, of whom one had hepatocellular carcinoma and two had cutaneous melanoma. Peripheral TCRbeta sequencing was intended to test whether TCR sequence diversity was altered and clonal T-cell expansion was caused by ivuxolimab. The paper reports the monotherapy dose-escalation portion (N of about 50 patients) of the phase I ivuxolimab trial. The research as a whole found: Clonal expansion of both CD4+ and CD8+ blood T cells was observed from baseline to week 6 at doses 0.1 to 3.0 mg/kg. In the 0.1-3.0 mg/kg groups, partial responders had among the lowest normalized peripheral clonal expansion, particularly in CD8+ T cells. Low levels of normalized T-cell clonal expansion were also seen in some nonresponding patients. After ivuxolimab, more expanded clones were found on average in CD8+ T cells than in CD4+ T cells. Antigen specificity was not determined for the clonally expanded peripheral T cells.

For sequencing of the TCRbeta CDR3 region, genomic DNA was extracted from the sorted cells. The immunoSEQ Assay was used to sequence the TCRbeta CDR3 regions. Imported from immuneACCESS, the table was reduced by TCRdb to in-frame sequences with V and J called. These copies leave out some clones; in studies compared against another copy, an unresolved V gene accounts for under half, and the cause of the remainder is not known. The sample yields about 82,000 clones; around 92% were counted once. The ten largest make up approximately 8.6% of the sample. The trial excluded patients who had a history of autoimmune disease or were on systemic immunosuppression. Peripheral blood for TCR sequencing was collected from all dose cohorts at baseline, on cycle 4 day 1, and on cycle 7 day 1. Samples were obtained from an open-label, multicenter, first-in-human phase I dose-escalation trial of ivuxolimab. The trial enrolled adults with locally advanced or metastatic head and neck squamous cell, hepatocellular, melanoma or renal cell carcinoma. Before TCR sequencing, CD4+ and CD8+ T cells were separately sorted from peripheral blood.

Regarding this clone: There is no known antigen for this receptor. No base qualities exist here, and no much larger clone lies one base off it.

The junction carries 5 bases between V and J, which are trimmed by 3 bases and 8 bases respectively. Based on the germline V gene, the CDR1 and CDR2 sequences are SGHAT and FQNNGV. The CDR3 covers 11 residues, taking in both the cysteine and the phenylalanine. The kept DNA is CDR3 alone, 33 bases in frame from the first base. This clonotype was obtained from an adult with an advanced solid tumor such as melanoma, head and neck, liver or kidney cancer. The rearrangement combines TRBV11-2 with TRBJ2-1, with a tentative D gene TRBD2 over 5 matching bases. The sample in question was CD4+ or CD8+ T cells sorted from blood, obtained in a trial of the OX40 agonist ivuxolimab. The bases are TGTGCCAGCAGCTTCGGGGATGAGCAGTTCTTC. Its protein product is CASSFGDEQFF.